This record concerns one T cell receptor beta chain sequence. The data were obtained in a study of blood T cell repertoires in COVID-19. Overall study context: The samples span acute and convalescent COVID-19 from the United States, Italy and Spain. Sources were T cells, B-cell-depleted T cells, or PBMCs; the material itself was cDNA or gDNA.

Germline CDR1 is MNHEY and CDR2 is SVGEGT. V lost 4 bases to trimming and J lost 9 bases; unmatched junction nucleotides: 7. This CDR3 has 15 amino acids. As originally analysed: Cell counts per sample came from amplifying reference gene primers. TCRdb's copy holds only in-frame clones and misses some; the assay was immunoSEQ multiplex PCR. The V and J calls and clone size come from that table; D and trimming were worked out from the DNA. The sample carries some 99,000 clones, 84% recorded once. Material: peripheral blood. V is TRBV6-2 or TRBV6-3 and J is TRBJ2-1, with 12 bases aligning to TRBD2. The receptor comes from a woman older than 75 with active or convalescent COVID-19. CDR3 bases: TGTGCCAGCAGTTGGGGGACTAGCGGGTTGGGTGAGCAGTTCTTC. As protein: CASSWGTSGLGEQFF.